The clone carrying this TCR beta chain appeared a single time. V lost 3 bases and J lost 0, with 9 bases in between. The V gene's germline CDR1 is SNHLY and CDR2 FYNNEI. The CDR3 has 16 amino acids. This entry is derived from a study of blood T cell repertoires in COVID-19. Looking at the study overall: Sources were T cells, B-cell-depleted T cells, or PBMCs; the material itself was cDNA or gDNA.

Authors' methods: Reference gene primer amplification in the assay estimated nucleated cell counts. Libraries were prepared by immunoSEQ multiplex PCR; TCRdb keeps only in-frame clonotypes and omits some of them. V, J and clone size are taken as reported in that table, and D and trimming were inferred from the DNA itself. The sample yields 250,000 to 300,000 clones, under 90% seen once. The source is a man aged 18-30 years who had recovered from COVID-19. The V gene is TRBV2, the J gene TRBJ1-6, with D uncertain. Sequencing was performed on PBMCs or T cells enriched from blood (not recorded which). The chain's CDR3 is CASSDRPSSYNSPLHF. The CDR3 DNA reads TGTGCCAGCAGTGACCGCCCGAGCTCCTATAATTCACCCCTCCACTTT.